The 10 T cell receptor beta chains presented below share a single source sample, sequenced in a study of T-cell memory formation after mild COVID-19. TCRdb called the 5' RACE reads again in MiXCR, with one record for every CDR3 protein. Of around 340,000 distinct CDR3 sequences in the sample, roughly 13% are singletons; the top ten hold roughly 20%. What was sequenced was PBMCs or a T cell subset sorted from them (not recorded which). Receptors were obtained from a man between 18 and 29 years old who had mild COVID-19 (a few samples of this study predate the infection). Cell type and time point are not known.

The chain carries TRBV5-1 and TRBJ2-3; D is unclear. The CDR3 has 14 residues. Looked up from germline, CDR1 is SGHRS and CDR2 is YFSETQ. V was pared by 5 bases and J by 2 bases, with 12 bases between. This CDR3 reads CASRSGASTDTQYF. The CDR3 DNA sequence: TGCGCCAGCAGGTCGGGCGCGTCCACAGATACGCAGTATTTT.

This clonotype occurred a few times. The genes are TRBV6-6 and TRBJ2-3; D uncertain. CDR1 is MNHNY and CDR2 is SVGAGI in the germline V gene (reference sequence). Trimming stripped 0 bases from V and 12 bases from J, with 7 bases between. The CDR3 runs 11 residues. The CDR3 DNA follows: TGTGCCAGCAGTTACTCGAAAGGCCAGTATTTT. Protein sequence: CASSYSKGQYF.

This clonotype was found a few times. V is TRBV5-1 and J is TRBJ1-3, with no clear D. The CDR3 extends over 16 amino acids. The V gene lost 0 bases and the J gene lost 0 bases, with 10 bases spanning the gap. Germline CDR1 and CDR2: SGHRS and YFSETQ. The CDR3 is CASSLAVSGSGNTIYF. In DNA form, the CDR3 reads TGCGCCAGCAGCTTGGCCGTTTCCGGCTCTGGAAACACCATATATTTT.

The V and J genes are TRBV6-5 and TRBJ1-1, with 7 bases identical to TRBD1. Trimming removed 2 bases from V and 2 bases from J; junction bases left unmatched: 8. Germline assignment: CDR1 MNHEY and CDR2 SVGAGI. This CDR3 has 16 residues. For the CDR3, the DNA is TGTGCCAGCAGTTACCATTCCCGACAGGGTAACACTGAAGCTTTCTTT. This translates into CASSYHSRQGNTEAFF.

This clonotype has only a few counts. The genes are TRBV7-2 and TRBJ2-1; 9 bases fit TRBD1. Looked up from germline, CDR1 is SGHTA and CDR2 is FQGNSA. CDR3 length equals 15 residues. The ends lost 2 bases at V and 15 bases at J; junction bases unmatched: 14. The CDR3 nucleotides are TGTGCCAGCAGCTTATTAGGGACAGGGTACCCTTCGCCGTTCTTC. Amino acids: CASSLLGTGYPSPFF.

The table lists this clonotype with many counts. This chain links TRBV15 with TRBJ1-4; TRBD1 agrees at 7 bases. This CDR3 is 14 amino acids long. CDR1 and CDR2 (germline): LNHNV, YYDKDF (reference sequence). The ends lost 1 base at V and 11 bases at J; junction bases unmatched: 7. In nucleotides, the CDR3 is TGTGCCACCAGCAGAGCCCAGGGGGGGGGGAAACTGTTTTTT. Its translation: CATSRAQGGGKLFF.

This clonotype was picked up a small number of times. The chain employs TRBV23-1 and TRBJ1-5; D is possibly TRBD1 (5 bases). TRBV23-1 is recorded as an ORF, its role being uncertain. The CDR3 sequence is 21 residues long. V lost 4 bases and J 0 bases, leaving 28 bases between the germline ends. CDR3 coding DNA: TGCGCCAGCAGTCCGGCGTGGTGGGCCGCAACAGGCCGAAATAGCAATCAGCCCCAGCATTTT. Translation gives CASSPAWWAATGRNSNQPQHF.

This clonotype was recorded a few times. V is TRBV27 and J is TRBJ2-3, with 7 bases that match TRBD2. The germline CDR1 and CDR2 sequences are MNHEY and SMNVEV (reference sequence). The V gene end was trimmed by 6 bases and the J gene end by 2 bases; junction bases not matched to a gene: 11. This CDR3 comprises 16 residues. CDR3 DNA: TGTGCCAGCAGATTACGAAGCGGGGCCACCACAGATACGCAGTATTTT. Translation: CASRLRSGATTDTQYF.

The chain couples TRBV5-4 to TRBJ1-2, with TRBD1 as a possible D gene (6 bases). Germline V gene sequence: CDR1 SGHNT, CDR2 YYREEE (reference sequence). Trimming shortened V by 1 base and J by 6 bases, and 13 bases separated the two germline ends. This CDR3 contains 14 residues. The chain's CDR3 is CASSLTGGRDGYTF. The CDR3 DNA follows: TGTGCCAGCAGCTTGACGGGGGGCAGGGATGGCTACACCTTC.

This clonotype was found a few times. The CDR3 protein is CASGGSQETQYF. In DNA, the CDR3 is TGTGCCAGCGGCGGCAGCCAAGAGACCCAGTACTTC. The rearrangement uses TRBV5-6 and TRBJ2-5; no clear D. This CDR3 has 12 amino acids. With 7 bases removed from V and 1 base from J, the gap between germline ends came to 8 bases. Germline CDR1 SGHDT, CDR2 YYEEEE.